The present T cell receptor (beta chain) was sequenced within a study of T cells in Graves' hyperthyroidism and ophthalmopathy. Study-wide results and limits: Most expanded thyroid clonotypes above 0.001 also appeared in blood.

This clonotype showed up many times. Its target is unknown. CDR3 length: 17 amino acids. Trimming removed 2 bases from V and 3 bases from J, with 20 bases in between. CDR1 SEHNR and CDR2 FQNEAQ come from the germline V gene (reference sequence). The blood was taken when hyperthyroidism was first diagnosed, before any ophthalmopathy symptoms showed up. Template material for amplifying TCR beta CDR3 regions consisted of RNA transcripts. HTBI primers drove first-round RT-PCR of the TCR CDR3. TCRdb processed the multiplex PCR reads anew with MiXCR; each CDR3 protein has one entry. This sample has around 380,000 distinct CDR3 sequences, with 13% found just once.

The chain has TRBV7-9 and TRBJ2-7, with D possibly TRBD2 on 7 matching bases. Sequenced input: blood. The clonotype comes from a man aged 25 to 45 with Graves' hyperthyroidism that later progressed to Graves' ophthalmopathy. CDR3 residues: CASSLSPARGGLYEQYF. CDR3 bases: TGTGCCAGCAGCTTATCCCCGGCGCGCGGGGGCCTCTACGAGCAGTACTTC.